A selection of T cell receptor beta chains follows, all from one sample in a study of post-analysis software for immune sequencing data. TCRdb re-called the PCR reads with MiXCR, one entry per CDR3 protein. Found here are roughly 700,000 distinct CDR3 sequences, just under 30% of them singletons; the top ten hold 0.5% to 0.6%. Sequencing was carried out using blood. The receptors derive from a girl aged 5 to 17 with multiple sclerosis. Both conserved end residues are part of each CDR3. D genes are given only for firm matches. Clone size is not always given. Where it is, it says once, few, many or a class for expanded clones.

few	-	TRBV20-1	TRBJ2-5	TGCAGTGCTTCACAGGGTTCCGAGACCCAGTACTTC	CSASQGSETQYF
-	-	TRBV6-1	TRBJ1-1	TGTGCCAGCAGTGATTCGGCAGACATGAACACTGAAGCTTTCTTT	CASSDSADMNTEAFF
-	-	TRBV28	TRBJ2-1	TGTGCCAGCAGCCCCCCGGGGCGACCTACCTACAATGAGCAGTTCTTC	CASSPPGRPTYNEQFF
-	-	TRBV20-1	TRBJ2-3	TGCAGTGCTGGGGCCCAGTCCGATACGCAGTATTTT	CSAGAQSDTQYF
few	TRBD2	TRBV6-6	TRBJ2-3	TGTGCCAGCAGCTATGGGACTAGCGGGAGGACAGATACGCAGTATTTT	CASSYGTSGRTDTQYF
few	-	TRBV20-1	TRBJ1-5	TGCAGTGCTAGAGTACCGGGACGTTATAGCAATCAGCCCCAGCATTTT	CSARVPGRYSNQPQHF
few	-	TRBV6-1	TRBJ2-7	TGTGCCTCCACCGGGACACACTACGAGCAGTACTTC	CASTGTHYEQYF
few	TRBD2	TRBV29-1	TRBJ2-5	TGCAGCGTTGAAGATTACCTAGCGGGAGAGAATGAGCAGTACTTC	CSVEDYLAGENEQYF
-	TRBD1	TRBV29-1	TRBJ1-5	TGCAGCGCCTCAGGACAGGCGTACAATAGCAATCAGCCCCAGCATTTT	CSASGQAYNSNQPQHF
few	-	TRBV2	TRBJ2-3	TGTGCCAGCAGTGGGCAGGGAGGATGGACAGATACGCAGTATTTT	CASSGQGGWTDTQYF
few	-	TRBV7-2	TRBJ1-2	TGTGCCAGCAGCTTAAGGGCAGGGGATGGCTACACCTTC	CASSLRAGDGYTF
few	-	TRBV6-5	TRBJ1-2	TGTGCCAGCAGACCCGGGCAGAGGTCTCTATGGGGCTACACCTTC	CASRPGQRSLWGYTF
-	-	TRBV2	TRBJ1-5	TGTGCCAGCAATTCGGGGGCAGGCATAACGCCCCAGCATTTT	CASNSGAGITPQHF
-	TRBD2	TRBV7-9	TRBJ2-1	TGTGCCAGCAGCGACCGGGACTACTACAATGAGCAGTTCTTC	CASSDRDYYNEQFF
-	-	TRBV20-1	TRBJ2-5	TGCAGTGCTAGTAGGGCTACATCCGGTGAGCAGTACTTC	CSASRATSGEQYF
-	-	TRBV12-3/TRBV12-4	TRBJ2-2	TGTGCCAGCAGTTTTCTTAAGGTGGCCGGGGAGCTGTTTTTT	CASSFLKVAGELFF
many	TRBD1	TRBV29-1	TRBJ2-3	TGCAGCGTTGGGGGACAGTTAAGCACAGATACGCAGTATTTT	CSVGGQLSTDTQYF
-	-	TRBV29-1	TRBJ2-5	TGCAGCGACCTCCCGGGACCCGGGTGGGAGACCCAGTACTTC	CSDLPGPGWETQYF
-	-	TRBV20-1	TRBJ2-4	TGCAGTGCTTGGGCCTCCGAAGCGACCAAAAACATTCAGTACTTC	CSAWASEATKNIQYF
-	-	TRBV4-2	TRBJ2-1	TGTGCCAGCAGCCAATTTCCACAAACCTCGGACATTCGCAATGAGCAGTTCTTC	CASSQFPQTSDIRNEQFF
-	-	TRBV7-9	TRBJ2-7	TGTGCCAGCAGCTTCCCGGCCAACTACGAGCAGTACTTC	CASSFPANYEQYF
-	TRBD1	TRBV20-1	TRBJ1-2	TGCAGTGCTACCCCGGGACAGGGCAGGGGCTACACCTTC	CSATPGQGRGYTF
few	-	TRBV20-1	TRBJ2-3	TGCAGTGCTAGATCGGCCCGCGGGGTCAACCGAAGACAGTATTTT	CSARSARGVNRRQYF
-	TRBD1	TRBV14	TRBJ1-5	TGTGCCAGCAGCGCAGGGGGGGGCAATCAGCCCCAGCATTTT	CASSAGGGNQPQHF
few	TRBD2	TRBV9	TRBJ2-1	TGTGCCAGCAGCGTGCGGGGAGCGGGGGACTCCTACAATGAGCAGTTCTTC	CASSVRGAGDSYNEQFF
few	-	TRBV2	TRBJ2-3	TGTGCCAGCATTCAGGTGGGGGATACGCAGTATTTT	CASIQVGDTQYF
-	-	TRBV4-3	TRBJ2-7	TGCGCCAGCAGTCAAGATTCGGATTCTGTAGACGAGCAGTACTTC	CASSQDSDSVDEQYF
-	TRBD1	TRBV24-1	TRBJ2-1	TGTGCCACCAGTGAACAGGGGGCACGGAATGAGCAGTTCTTC	CATSEQGARNEQFF
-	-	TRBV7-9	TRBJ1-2	TGTGCCAGCAGCTTATTGGGGGTGCAAGGCTACACCTTC	CASSLLGVQGYTF
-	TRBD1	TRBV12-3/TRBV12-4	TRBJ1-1	TGTGCCAGCAGTCGGACAGGGGGGTCGAACACTGAAGCTTTCTTT	CASSRTGGSNTEAFF
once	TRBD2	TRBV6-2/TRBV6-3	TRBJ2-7	TGTGCCAGTCTAGCGGCATCCTCCTACGAGCAGTACTTC	CASLAASSYEQYF
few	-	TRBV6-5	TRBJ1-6	TGTGCCAGCGCCACTCCCCCGGCTGGCTCACCCCTCCACTTT	CASATPPAGSPLHF
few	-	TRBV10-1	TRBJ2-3	TGCGCCAGCAGTGACCAGGGAGATACGCAGTATTTT	CASSDQGDTQYF
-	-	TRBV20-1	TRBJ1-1	TGCAGTGCTAACGGGTGGAACACTGAAGCTTTCTTT	CSANGWNTEAFF
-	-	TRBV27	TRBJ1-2	TGTGCCAGCAGTTTTGCGGGTGATGATGGCTACACCTTC	CASSFAGDDGYTF
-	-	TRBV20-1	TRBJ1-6	TGCAGTGCTAGTGAGCCCACTACCCACTTT	CSASEPTTHF
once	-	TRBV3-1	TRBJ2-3	TGTGCCAGCAGCCACACTAGACCGGGGCCACTGGCAGATACGCAGTATTTT	CASSHTRPGPLADTQYF
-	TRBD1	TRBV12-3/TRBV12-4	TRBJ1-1	TGTGCCAGCAGTTTTGGGGTTGGAGGGGGCTACACTAAAGCTTTCTTT	CASSFGVGGGYTKAFF
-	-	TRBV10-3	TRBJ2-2	TGTGCCATTTCTAAGGACACCGGGGAGCGGTTTTTT	CAISKDTGERFF
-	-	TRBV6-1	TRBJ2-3	TGTGCCAGCAGTGACCCCCAGGGGTCTTTCACAGATACGCAGTATTTT	CASSDPQGSFTDTQYF
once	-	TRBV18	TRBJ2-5	TGTGCCGGCTCACCAAATGGGCCAAACCAAGAGACCCAGTACTTC	CAGSPNGPNQETQYF
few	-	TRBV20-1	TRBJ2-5	TGCAGTGCTAGAGAGACAGCAATGGAGACCCAGTACTTC	CSARETAMETQYF
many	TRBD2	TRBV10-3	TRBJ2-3	TGTGCCATCAGACCTAGCGGGACTAGCACAGATACGCAGTATTTT	CAIRPSGTSTDTQYF
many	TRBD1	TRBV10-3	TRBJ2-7	TGTGCCATCAGCCCGGGACAGGGATCCGAGCAGTACTTC	CAISPGQGSEQYF
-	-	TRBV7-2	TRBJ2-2	TGTGCCAGCAGCCAAGTCGTAGTCGGGGAGCTGTTTTTT	CASSQVVVGELFF
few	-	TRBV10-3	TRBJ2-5	TGTGCCATCAGTGAGCGGGAGAAAGAGACCCAGTACTTC	CAISEREKETQYF
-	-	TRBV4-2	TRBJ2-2	TGTGCCAGCACGGAGTCCGTAGCGAGGAACACCGGGGAGCTGTTTTTT	CASTESVARNTGELFF
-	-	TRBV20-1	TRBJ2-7	TGCAGTGCCCACCCCGAGCTTTCTAGCTCCTACAATGAGCAGTACTTC	CSAHPELSSSYNEQYF
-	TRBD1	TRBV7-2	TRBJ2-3	TGTGCCAGCAGCCTTCCGGGACAGGGTGTAGATACGCAGTATTTT	CASSLPGQGVDTQYF